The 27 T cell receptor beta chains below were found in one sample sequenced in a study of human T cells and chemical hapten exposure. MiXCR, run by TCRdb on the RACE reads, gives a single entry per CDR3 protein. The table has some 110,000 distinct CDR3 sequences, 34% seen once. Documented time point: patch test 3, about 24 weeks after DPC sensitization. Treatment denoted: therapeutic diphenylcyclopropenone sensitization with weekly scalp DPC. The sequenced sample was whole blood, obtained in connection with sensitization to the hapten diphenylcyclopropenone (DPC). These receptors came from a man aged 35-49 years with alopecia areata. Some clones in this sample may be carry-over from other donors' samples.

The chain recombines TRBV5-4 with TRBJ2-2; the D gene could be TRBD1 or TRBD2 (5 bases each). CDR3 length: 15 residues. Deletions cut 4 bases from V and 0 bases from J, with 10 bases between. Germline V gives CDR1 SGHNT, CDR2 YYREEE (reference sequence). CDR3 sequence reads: CASSTGPTNTGELFF. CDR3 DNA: TGTGCCAGCAGCACGGGACCGACGAACACCGGGGAGCTGTTTTTT.

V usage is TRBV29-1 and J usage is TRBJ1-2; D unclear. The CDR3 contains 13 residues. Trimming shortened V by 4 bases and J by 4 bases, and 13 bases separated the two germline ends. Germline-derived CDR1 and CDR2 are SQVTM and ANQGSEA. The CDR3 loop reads CSVVAGRIYGYTF. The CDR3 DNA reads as TGCAGCGTTGTCGCTGGACGGATCTATGGCTACACCTTC.

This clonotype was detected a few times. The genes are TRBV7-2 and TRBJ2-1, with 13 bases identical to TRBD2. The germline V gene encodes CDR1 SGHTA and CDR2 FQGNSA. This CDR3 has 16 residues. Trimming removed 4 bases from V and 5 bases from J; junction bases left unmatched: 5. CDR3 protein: CASSSRTSGSHNEQFF. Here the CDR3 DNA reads TGTGCCAGCAGCTCCCGGACTAGCGGGAGCCACAATGAGCAGTTCTTC. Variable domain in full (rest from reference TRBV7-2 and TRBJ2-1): GAGVSQSPSNKVTEKGKDVELRCDPISGHTALYWYRQSLGQGLEFLIYFQGNSAPDKSGLPSDRFSAERTGGSVSTLTIQRTQQEDSAVYLCASSSRTSGSHNEQFFGPGTRLTVL.

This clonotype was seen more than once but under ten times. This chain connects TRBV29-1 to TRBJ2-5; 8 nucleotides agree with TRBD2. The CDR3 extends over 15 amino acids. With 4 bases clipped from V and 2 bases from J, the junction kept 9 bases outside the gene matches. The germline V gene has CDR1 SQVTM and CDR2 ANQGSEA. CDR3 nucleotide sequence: TGCAGCGTTGTGAAAGCGGGAGCGGCTCAAGAGACCCAGTACTTC. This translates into CSVVKAGAAQETQYF.

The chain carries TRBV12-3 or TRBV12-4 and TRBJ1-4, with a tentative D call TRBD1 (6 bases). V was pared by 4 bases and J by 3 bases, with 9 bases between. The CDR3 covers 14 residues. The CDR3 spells CASSSQGPNEKLFF. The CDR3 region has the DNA TGTGCCAGCAGTTCTCAGGGGCCTAATGAAAAACTGTTTTTT.

Here the CDR3 reads CASSFFGGASTDTQYF. In DNA, the CDR3 is TGCGCCAGCAGCTTTTTTGGGGGCGCTAGCACAGATACGCAGTATTTT. The chain combines TRBV5-1 with TRBJ2-3, with TRBD1 as a possible D gene (6 bases). V lost 2 bases and J 0 bases, leaving 13 bases between the germline ends. Looked up from germline, CDR1 is SGHRS and CDR2 is YFSETQ. The CDR3 extends over 16 amino acids.

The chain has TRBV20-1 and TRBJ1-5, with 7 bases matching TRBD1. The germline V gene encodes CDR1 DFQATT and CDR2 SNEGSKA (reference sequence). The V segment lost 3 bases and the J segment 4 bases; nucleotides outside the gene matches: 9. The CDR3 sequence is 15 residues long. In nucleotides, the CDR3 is TGCAGTGCTAGGGGAACGGGACAGAGGAATCAGCCCCAGCATTTT. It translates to CSARGTGQRNQPQHF.

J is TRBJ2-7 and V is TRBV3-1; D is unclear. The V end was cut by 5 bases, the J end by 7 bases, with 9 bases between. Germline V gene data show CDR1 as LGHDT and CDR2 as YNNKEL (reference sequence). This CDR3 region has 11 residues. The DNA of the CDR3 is TGTGCCAGCAGCTCCCAAGGGGAGCAGTACTTC. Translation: CASSSQGEQYF.

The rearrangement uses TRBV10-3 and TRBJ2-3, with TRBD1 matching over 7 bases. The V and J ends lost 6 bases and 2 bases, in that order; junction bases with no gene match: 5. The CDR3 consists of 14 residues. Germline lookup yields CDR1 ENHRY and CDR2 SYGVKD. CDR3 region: CAIRPGGTTDTQYF. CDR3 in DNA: TGTGCCATCAGACCAGGGGGTACCACAGATACGCAGTATTTT.

The CDR3 DNA is TGTGCCAGCAGCACAGGGGGTGCAGGAGATACGCAGTATTTT. It yields the protein CASSTGGAGDTQYF. The rearrangement joins TRBV7-9 to TRBJ2-3; TRBD1 matches 8 bases. This CDR3 is built from 14 residues. J gave up 5 bases and V 5 bases, and 6 bases lay outside the gene matches. Germline-derived CDR1 and CDR2 are SEHNR and FQNEAQ (reference sequence).

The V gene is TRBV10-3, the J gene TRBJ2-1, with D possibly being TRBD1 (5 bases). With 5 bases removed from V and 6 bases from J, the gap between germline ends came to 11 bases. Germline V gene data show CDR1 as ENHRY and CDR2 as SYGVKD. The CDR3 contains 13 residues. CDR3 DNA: TGTGCCATCAGTCCTGACAGCCTCAATGAGCAGTTCTTC. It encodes CAISPDSLNEQFF.

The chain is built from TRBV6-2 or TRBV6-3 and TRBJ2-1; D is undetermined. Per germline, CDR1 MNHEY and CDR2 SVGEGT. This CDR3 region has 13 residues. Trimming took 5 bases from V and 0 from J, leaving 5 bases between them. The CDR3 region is CASSPYSYNEQFF. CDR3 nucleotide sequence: TGTGCCAGCAGTCCATACTCCTACAATGAGCAGTTCTTC.

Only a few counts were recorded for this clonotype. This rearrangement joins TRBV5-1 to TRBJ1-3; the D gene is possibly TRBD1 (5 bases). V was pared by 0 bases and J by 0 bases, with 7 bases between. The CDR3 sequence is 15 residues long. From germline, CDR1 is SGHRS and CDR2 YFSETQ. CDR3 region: CASSLAGPSGNTIYF. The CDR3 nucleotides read TGCGCCAGCAGCTTGGCAGGGCCCTCTGGAAACACCATATATTTT.

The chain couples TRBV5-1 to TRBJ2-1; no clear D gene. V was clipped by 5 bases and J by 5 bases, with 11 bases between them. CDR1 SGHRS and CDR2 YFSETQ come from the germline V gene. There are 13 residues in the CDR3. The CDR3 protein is CASSLVPDNEQFF. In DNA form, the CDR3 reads TGCGCCAGCAGTCTGGTCCCCGACAATGAGCAGTTCTTC. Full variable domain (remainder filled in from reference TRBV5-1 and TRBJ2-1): KAGVTQTPRYLIKTRGQQVTLSCSPISGHRSVSWYQQTPGQGLQFLFEYFSETQRNKGNFPGRFSGRQFSNSRSEMNVSTLELGDSALYLCASSLVPDNEQFFGPGTRLTVL.

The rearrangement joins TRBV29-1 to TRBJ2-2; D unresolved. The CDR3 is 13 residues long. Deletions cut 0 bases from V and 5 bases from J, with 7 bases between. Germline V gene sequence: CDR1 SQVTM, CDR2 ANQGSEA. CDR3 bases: TGCAGCGTTGAAGAGGTGGGGACCGGGGAGCTGTTTTTT. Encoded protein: CSVEEVGTGELFF.

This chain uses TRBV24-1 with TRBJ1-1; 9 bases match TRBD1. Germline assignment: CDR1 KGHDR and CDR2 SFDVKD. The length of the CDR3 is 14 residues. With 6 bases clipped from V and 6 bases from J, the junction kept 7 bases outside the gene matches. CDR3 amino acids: CATSTGGLRAEAFF. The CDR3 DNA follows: TGTGCCACCAGTACAGGGGGCTTAAGGGCTGAAGCTTTCTTT.

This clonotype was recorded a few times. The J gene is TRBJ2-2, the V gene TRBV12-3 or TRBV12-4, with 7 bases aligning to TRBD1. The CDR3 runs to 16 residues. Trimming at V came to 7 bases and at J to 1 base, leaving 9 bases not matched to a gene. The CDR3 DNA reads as TGTGCCAGCAATCCACTCGGGACAGAGAACACCGGGGAGCTGTTTTTT. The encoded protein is CASNPLGTENTGELFF.

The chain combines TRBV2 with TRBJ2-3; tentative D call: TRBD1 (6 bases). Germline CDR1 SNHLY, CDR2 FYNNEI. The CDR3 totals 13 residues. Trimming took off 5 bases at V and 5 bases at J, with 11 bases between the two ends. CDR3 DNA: TGTGCCAGCAGTAACATCAGGGGAGATACGCAGTATTTT. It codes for CASSNIRGDTQYF.

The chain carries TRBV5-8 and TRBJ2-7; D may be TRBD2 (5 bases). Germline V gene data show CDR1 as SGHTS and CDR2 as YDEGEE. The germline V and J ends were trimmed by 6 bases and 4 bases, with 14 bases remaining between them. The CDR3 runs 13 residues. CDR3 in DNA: TGTGCCAGCACCTTCGCGTCGGGGTACGAGCAGTACGTC. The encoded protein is CASTFASGYEQYV.

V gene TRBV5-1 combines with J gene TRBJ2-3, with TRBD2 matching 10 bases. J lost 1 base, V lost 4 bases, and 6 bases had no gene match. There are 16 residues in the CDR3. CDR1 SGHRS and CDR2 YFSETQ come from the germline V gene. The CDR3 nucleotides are TGCGCCAGCAGCCAACCCGGGACTAGCGGCACAGATACGCAGTATTTT. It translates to CASSQPGTSGTDTQYF.

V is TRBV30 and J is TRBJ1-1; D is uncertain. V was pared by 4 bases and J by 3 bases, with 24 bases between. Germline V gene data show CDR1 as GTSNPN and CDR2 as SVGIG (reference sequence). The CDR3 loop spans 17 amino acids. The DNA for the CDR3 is TGTGCCTGGACCGCCGGAAGGACCTTCACAGCGTACACTGAAGCTTTCTTT. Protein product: CAWTAGRTFTAYTEAFF.

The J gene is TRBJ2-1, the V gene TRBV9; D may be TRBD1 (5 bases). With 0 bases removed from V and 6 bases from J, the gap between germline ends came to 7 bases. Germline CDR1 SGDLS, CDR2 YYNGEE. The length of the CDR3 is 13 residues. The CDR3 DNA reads TGTGCCAGCAGCGTAGGGCAGGGCAATGAGCAGTTCTTC. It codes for CASSVGQGNEQFF.

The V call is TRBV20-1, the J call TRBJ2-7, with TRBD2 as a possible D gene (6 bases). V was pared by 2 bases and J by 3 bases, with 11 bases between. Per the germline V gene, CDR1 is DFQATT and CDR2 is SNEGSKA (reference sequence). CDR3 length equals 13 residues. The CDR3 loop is CSARWASDYEQYV. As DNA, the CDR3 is TGCAGTGCTAGATGGGCTAGCGACTACGAGCAGTACGTC.

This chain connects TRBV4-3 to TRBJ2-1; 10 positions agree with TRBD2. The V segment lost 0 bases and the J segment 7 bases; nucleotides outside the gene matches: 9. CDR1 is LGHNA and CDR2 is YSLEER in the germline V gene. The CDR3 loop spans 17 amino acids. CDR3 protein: CASSQDILAGVVNEQFF. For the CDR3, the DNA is TGCGCCAGCAGCCAAGATATTCTAGCGGGAGTAGTAAATGAGCAGTTCTTC.

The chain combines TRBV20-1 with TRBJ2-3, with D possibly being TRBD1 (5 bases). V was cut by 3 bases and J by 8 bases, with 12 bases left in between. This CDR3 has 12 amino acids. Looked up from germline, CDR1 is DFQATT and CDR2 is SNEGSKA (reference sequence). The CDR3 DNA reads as TGCAGTGCTAGCCACGATCAGGGTACGCAGTATTTT. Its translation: CSASHDQGTQYF.

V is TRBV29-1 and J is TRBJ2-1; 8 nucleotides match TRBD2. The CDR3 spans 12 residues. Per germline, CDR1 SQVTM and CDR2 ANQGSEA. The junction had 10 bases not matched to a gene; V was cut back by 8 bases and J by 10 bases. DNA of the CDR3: TGCAGCATTTTGGGGGGCGGGAGGGAGCAGTTCTTC. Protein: CSILGGGREQFF.

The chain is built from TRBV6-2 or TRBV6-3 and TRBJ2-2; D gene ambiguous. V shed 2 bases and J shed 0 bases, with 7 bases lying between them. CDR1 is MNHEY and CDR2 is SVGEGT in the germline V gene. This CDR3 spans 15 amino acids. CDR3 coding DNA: TGTGCCAGCAGTTACCTGGCCGCGAACACCGGGGAGCTGTTTTTT. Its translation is CASSYLAANTGELFF.